The T cell receptor beta chain described here comes from a study of cytomegalovirus exposure and HLA in healthy donors. Amplification used 60 Vbeta primers and 13 Jbeta primers. Some clones are missing from TCRdb's copy, which holds only in-frame ones; the method was immunoSEQ multiplex PCR. The profile shows 110,000 to 150,000 clones, 74% of them singletons. V was clipped by 5 bases and J by 2 bases; unmatched bases: 7. The CDR3 is made up of 17 amino acids. Germline values: CDR1 SGHTA, CDR2 FQGNSA. This clone was detected once. Material for sequencing was PBMCs. The source of this sequence is a man aged 18 to 30 in good health and CMV-seropositive. The V call is TRBV7-2, the J call TRBJ2-5, with 14 nucleotides matching TRBD2. The CDR3, as DNA: TGTGCCAGCAGCCCCCCCCGGACTAGCGGGGGGCAAGAGACCCAGTACTTC. Protein product: CASSPPRTSGGQETQYF. Together with reference TRBV7-2 and TRBJ2-5, the CDR3 gives the full variable domain: GAGVSQSPSNKVTEKGKDVELRCDPISGHTALYWYRQSLGQGLEFLIYFQGNSAPDKSGLPSDRFSAERTGGSVSTLTIQRTQQEDSAVYLCASSPPRTSGGQETQYFGPGTRLLVL.